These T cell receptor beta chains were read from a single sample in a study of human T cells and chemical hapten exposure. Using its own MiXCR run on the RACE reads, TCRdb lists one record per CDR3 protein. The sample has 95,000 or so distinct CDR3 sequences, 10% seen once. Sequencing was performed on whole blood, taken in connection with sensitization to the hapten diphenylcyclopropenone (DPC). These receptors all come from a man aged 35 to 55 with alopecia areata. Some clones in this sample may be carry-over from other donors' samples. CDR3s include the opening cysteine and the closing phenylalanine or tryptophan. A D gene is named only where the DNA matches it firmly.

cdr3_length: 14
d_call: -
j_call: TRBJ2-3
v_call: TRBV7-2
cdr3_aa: CASSFYSGADTQYF

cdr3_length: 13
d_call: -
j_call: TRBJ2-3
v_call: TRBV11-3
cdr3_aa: CASSFSSEDTQYF

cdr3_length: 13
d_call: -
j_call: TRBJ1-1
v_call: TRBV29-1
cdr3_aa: CSVEVGANTEAFF

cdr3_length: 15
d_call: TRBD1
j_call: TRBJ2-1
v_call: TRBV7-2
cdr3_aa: CASSAAATGGNEQFF

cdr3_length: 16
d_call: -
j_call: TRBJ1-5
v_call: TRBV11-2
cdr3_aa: CASSLDSSSSNQPQHF

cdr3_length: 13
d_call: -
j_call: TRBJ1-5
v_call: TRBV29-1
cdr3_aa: CSAGTGRGQPQHF

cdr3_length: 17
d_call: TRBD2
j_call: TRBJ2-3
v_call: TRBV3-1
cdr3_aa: CASSQDLTSGITDTQYF

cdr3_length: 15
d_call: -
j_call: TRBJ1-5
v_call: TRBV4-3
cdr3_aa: CASSQAHRASQPQHF

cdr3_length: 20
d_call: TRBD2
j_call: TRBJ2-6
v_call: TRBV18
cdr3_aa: CASSPNLAGDAASQANVLTF

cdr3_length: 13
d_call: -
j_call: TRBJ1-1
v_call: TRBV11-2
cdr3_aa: CASSLAARGEAFF

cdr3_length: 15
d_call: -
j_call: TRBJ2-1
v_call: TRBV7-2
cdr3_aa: CASSLGRVLKDEQFF

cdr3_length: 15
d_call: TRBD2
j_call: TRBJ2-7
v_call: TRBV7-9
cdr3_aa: CASSPLAGDSYEQYF

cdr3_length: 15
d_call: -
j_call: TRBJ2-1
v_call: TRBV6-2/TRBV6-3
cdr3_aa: CASSYALSSYNEQFF

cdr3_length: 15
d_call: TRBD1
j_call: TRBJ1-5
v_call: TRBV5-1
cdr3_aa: CASSIGQGRNQPQHF

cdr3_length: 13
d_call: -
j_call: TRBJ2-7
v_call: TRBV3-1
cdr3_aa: CASSQRRVLEQYF

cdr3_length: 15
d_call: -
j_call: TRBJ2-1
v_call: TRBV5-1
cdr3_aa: CASSLGLGAYNEQFF

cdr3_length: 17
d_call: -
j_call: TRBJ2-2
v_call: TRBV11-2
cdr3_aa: CASSLEVTGSNTGELFF

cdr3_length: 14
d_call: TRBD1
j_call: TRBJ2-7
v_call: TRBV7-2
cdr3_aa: CASSPWDRGGEQYF

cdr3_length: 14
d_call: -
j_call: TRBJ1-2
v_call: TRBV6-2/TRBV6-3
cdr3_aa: CASSYVRIGYGYTF

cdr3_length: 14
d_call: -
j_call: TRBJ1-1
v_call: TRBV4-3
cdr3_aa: CASSQMSGNTEAFF

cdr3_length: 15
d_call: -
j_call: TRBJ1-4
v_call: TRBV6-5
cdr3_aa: CASSSEQVGAEKLFF

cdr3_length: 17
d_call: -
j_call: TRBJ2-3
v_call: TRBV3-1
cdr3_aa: CASSQEGRATSTDTQYF

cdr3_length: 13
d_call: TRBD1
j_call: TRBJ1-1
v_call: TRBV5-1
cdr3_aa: CASSLQGRAEAFF

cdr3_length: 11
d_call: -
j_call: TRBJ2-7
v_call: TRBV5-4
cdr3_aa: CASSAGSEQYF

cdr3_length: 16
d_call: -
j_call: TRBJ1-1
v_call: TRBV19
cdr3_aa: CASNGRVGSMNTEAFF

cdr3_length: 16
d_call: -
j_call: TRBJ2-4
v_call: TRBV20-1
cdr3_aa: CSARLQGVLAKNIQYF

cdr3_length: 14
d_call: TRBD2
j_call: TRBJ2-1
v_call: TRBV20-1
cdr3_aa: CSARGTRGLDEQFF

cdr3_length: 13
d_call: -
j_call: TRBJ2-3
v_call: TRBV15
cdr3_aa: CATSRDFADTQYF

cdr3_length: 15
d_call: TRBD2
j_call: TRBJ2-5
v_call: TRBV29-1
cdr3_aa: CSVTPTSGRAETQYF

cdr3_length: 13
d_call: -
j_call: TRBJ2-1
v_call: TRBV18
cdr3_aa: CASSPPERDEQFF

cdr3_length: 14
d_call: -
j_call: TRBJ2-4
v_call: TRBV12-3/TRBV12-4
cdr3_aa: CASSFARAENIQYF

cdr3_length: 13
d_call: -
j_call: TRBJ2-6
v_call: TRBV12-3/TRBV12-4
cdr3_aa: CASSSGGANVLTF

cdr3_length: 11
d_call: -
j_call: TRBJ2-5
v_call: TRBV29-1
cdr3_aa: CSVGWDETQYF

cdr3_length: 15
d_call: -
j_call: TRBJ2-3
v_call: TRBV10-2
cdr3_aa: CASKTGRNSTDTQYF

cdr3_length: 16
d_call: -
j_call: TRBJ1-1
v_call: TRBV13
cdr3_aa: CASSSEMETENTEAFF

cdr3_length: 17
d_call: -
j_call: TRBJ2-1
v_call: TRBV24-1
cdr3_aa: CATSDLTGTSSYNEQFF

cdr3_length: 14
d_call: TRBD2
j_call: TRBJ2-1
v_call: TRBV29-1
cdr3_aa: CSVIAGGPPNEQFF

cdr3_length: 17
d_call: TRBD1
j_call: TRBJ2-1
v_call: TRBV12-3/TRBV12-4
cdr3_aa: CASSLPPPGQGANEQFF

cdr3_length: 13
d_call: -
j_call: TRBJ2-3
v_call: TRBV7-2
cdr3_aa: CASSLVGKDTQYF

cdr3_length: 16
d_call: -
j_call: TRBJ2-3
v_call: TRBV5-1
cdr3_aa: CASSLVSTRGTDTQYF

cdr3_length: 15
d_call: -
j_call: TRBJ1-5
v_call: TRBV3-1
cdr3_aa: CASSQVGGINQPQHF

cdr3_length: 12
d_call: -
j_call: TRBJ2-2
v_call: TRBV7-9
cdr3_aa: CASSFETGELFF

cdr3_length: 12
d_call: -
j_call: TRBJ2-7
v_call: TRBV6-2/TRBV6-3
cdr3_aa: CASTRDSYEQYF